This T cell receptor (beta chain) was sequenced for a study of T cell clonality in common variable immunodeficiency. Whole-study findings and limits: Fewer deletions and N-nucleotide insertions were reportedly seen in common variable immunodeficiency TCR beta sequences.

Trimming took 0 bases from V and 2 from J, leaving 9 bases between them. The CDR3 contains 15 residues. Looked up from germline, CDR1 is SGHRS and CDR2 is YFSETQ. This clone was observed a handful of times. Its antigen is unidentified. The DNA ends 3 residues before the CDR3 does, and the rest of the CDR3 is filled in from the germline J gene. Data came from immunoSEQ multiplex PCR; TCRdb stores just in-frame clones and leaves some out. This sample has 25,000 to 30,000 clones and no singletons, with 3.2% in the ten largest. This clonotype was obtained from a human donor with common variable immunodeficiency. The V call is TRBV5-1, the J call TRBJ1-3; the D gene is possibly TRBD1 (5 bases). The sample consisted of peripheral blood mononuclear cells. CDR3 DNA (partial): TGCGCCAGCAGCTTGGTAGGGGCCGCTGGAAACACC. Amino acid sequence: CASSLVGAAGNT. Given in full, the CDR3 is CASSLVGAAGNTIYF. Combining the CDR3 with reference TRBV5-1 and TRBJ1-3 gives the whole variable domain KAGVTQTPRYLIKTRGQQVTLSCSPISGHRSVSWYQQTPGQGLQFLFEYFSETQRNKGNFPGRFSGRQFSNSRSEMNVSTLELGDSALYLCASSLVGAAGNTIYFGEGSWLTVV.